This is a list of T cell receptor beta chains from one sample in a study of CD8+CD57+ T cells in acquired aplastic anemia. TCRdb re-derived calls from the reads in MiXCR, one entry per CDR3 protein. Of 180,000 or so distinct CDR3 sequences in the sample, 46% were seen once. Sequencing was carried out using sorted CD4+, CD8+, or CD8+CD57+ T cells (not recorded which) from PBMCs. The receptors were gathered from a human donor in good health. CDR3s include the opening cysteine and the closing phenylalanine or tryptophan. The order of the fields is D gene, clone size, V gene, J gene, CDR3 DNA, CDR3 protein. A D gene is named only where the DNA matches it firmly. Rows may omit the clone size; those that give it use once, few, many or a size class.

-	-	TRBV9	TRBJ1-5	TGTGCCAGCACCGTAGATTCTGGGGCAGGTCAGCCCCAGCATTTT	CASTVDSGAGQPQHF
-	few	TRBV20-1	TRBJ2-2	TGCAGTGCTACACAGGGTACCGGGGAGCTGTTTTTT	CSATQGTGELFF
-	-	TRBV7-9	TRBJ2-5	TGTGCCAGCAGCTCCCCGGACAGACAGTCTCAAGAGACCCAGTACTTC	CASSSPDRQSQETQYF
TRBD1	-	TRBV3-1	TRBJ2-3	TGTGCCAGCAGCCAATCCGGGACAGGGACAGATACGCAGTATTTT	CASSQSGTGTDTQYF
TRBD2	few	TRBV12-3/TRBV12-4	TRBJ2-2	TGTGCCAGCAGTTTAGGGGCGGGAGCTCGCACCGGGGAGCTGTTTTTT	CASSLGAGARTGELFF
TRBD2	few	TRBV20-1	TRBJ2-3	TGCAGTGCCGATGGACTAGCGGGAGGGTTGTCAGATACGCAGTATTTT	CSADGLAGGLSDTQYF
-	few	TRBV7-9	TRBJ2-7	TGTGCCAGCAGCTTTAGGACAGAAAGCTACGAGCAGTACTTC	CASSFRTESYEQYF
-	once	TRBV24-1	TRBJ2-5	TGTGCCACCAGGTCAGCCGGGGGCACGGAGACCCAGTACTTC	CATRSAGGTETQYF
TRBD1	-	TRBV2	TRBJ1-1	TGTGCCAGCAGTGAAACTGGGACAGGGAACACTGAAGCTTTCTTT	CASSETGTGNTEAFF
TRBD1	-	TRBV6-5	TRBJ2-6	TGTGCCACCAAGCTCGGACAGGCTTTCTCTGGGGCCAACGTCCTGACTTTC	CATKLGQAFSGANVLTF
TRBD2	many	TRBV5-4	TRBJ2-2	TGTGCCAGCAGCTTGCATATCCGGAGGAGTAGCGGGAGTCGTACCGGGGAGCTGTTTTTT	CASSLHIRRSSGSRTGELFF
-	-	TRBV5-6	TRBJ1-6	TGTGCCAGCAGCGATCTTGGGACCAGAGGGGGTCAACGTTCACCCCTCCACTTT	CASSDLGTRGGQRSPLHF
-	-	TRBV14	TRBJ1-6	TGTGCCAGCAGCCAAGGACAGGCCATATCACCCCTCCACTTT	CASSQGQAISPLHF
-	-	TRBV20-1	TRBJ2-3	TGCAGTGCGCAATGGGCAGATACGCAGTATTTT	CSAQWADTQYF
TRBD2	-	TRBV12-3/TRBV12-4	TRBJ2-7	TGTGCCAGCAGTTTACGGCTAGCGGGGACCTACGAGCAGTACTTC	CASSLRLAGTYEQYF
TRBD2	-	TRBV9	TRBJ2-3	TGTGCCAGCAGCGCCCCGCGGCGGGGGGGCCCAGATACGCAGTATTTT	CASSAPRRGGPDTQYF
TRBD1	few	TRBV5-1	TRBJ1-2	TGCGCCAGCAGCTTAGGCAGGGGGTCCATCTATGGCTACACCTTC	CASSLGRGSIYGYTF
-	-	TRBV7-9	TRBJ2-7	TGTGCCAGCATACGACAGGATAGGCGCGAGCAGTACTTC	CASIRQDRREQYF
-	once	TRBV7-9	TRBJ2-7	TGTGCCAGCAGCTTTACCGACGAGCAGTACTTC	CASSFTDEQYF
-	many	TRBV4-2	TRBJ2-6	TGTGCCAGCAGCTACGGGGGCGCTGGGGCCAACGTCCTGACTTTC	CASSYGGAGANVLTF
TRBD1	-	TRBV18	TRBJ2-5	TGTGCCAGCTCACCCACTGCGGGACAGGGGGCAGAGACCCAGTACTTC	CASSPTAGQGAETQYF
-	-	TRBV2	TRBJ2-1	TGTGCCAGCAGCTATCCCTTAGTCCAAGAGCAGTTCTTC	CASSYPLVQEQFF
TRBD1	-	TRBV2	TRBJ1-1	TGTGCCAGCCCTGGGACAGTCTCATGGAACACTGAAGCTTTCTTT	CASPGTVSWNTEAFF
TRBD2	-	TRBV7-6	TRBJ2-7	TGTGCCAGCAGCTTAAGGTCTAGCGGGGGGCTCTTAACCTACGAGCAGTACTTC	CASSLRSSGGLLTYEQYF
-	many	TRBV6-5	TRBJ2-7	TGTGCCAGCAGTTCCCAGGGACCCTACGAGCAGTACTTC	CASSSQGPYEQYF
TRBD1	-	TRBV7-2	TRBJ1-5	TGTGCCAGCAGCTCCACAGGGGAGGGTGTTCAGCCCCAGCATTTT	CASSSTGEGVQPQHF